These 25 T cell receptor beta chains were sequenced from one sample in a study of Tregs in tolerant kidney transplant recipients. Profiled with immunoSEQ multiplex PCR; TCRdb holds only in-frame clones, not every one. The table records roughly 99,000 clones, under 95% of them present only once. Source: CD4+ T cells from blood, taken before the transplant. Receptors were obtained from a human donor who received a combined kidney and bone marrow transplant.

This chain joins TRBV5-1 and TRBJ2-1; D perhaps matches TRBD2 (6 bases). Trimming pared 4 bases from V and 7 bases from J, leaving 15 bases between. The CDR3 length is 14 residues. CDR1 is SGHRS, CDR2 YFSETQ, per germline. The CDR3 protein is CASSREAGINEQFF. For the CDR3, the DNA is TGCGCCAGCAGCAGGGAGGCCGGTATAAATGAGCAGTTCTTC.

The CDR3 reads CASSLERGDTQYF. The CDR3 DNA is TGTGCCAGCAGCCTTGAAAGAGGGGATACGCAGTATTTT. The chain joins TRBV7-7 to TRBJ2-3; possible D gene TRBD2, 5 bases. The CDR3 runs 13 residues. Trimming pared 5 bases from V and 6 bases from J, leaving 12 bases between. Germline CDR1 and CDR2: SSHAT and FNYEAQ (reference sequence).

J is TRBJ2-6 and V is TRBV30, with unresolved D. Germline V gene data show CDR1 as GTSNPN and CDR2 as SVGIG (reference sequence). Trimming pared 2 bases from V and 0 bases from J, leaving 17 bases between. The CDR3 has 18 residues. The CDR3, as DNA: TGTGCCTGGAGTCCCAAAATGTCGATGAGCTCTGGGGCCAACGTCCTGACTTTC. Residues: CAWSPKMSMSSGANVLTF.

The genes are TRBV6-5 and TRBJ2-3; the match to TRBD1 covers 8 bases. CDR1 and CDR2 (germline): MNHEY, SVGAGI. Trimming at V came to 6 bases and at J to 1 base, leaving 6 bases not matched to a gene. The CDR3 runs 15 residues. The CDR3 loop is CASRPPGQGTDTQYF. The CDR3 DNA is TGTGCCAGCAGACCCCCGGGACAGGGCACAGATACGCAGTATTTT.

CDR3 DNA sequence: TGTGCCAGCAGTCCCCCGTCCGGGGGTAATGGCTACACCTTC. Its protein is CASSPPSGGNGYTF. The V and J genes are TRBV28 and TRBJ1-2; weak D call: TRBD1 (5 bases). The germline V and J ends were trimmed by 5 bases and 6 bases, with 16 bases remaining between them. Per germline, CDR1 MDHEN and CDR2 SYDVKM. CDR3 length equals 14 residues.

The V call is TRBV4-1, the J call TRBJ2-7, with D possibly being TRBD2 (6 bases). Germline-derived CDR1 and CDR2 are MGHRA and YSYEKL. Between the trimmed V and J ends, which lost 0 bases and 4 bases, there was a span of 31 bases. The CDR3 consists of 21 residues. CDR3 DNA sequence: TGCGCCAGCAGCCAAGAAAAAAAGCACGGGACGGAGGGCGGCAGAAGATACGAGCAGTACTTC. Its translation is CASSQEKKHGTEGGRRYEQYF.

The CDR3 sequence is CASSLVAGHTDTQYF. Here the CDR3 DNA reads TGTGCCAGCAGCTTAGTGGCAGGCCATACAGATACGCAGTATTTT. The chain uses TRBV7-2 and TRBJ2-3; D is ambiguous. Germline V gives CDR1 SGHTA, CDR2 FQGNSA. The ends were cut back, 1 base at V and 3 bases at J, with 11 bases in the middle. This CDR3 contains 15 residues.

This chain links TRBV7-2 with TRBJ1-5; no reliable D call. The CDR3 has 13 amino acids. Germline V CDR1 and CDR2: SGHTA, FQGNSA. Trimming took off 1 base at V and 7 bases at J, with 8 bases between the two ends. For the CDR3, the DNA is TGTGCCAGCAGCTTAGGTGGGCAACAGCCCCAGCATTTT. The encoded protein is CASSLGGQQPQHF.

The chain combines TRBV19 with TRBJ1-5; TRBD1 matches at 7 bases. The CDR3 is made up of 15 amino acids. CDR1 and CDR2 from the germline V gene are LNHDA and SQIVND (reference sequence). J gave up 2 bases and V 7 bases, and 8 bases lay outside the gene matches. Written as DNA, the CDR3 is TGTGCCAGTACCCTGACAGGGATAGGCAATCAGCCCCAGCATTTT. This gives the protein CASTLTGIGNQPQHF.

This clone appeared a single time. The genes are TRBV5-1 and TRBJ2-7; unclear D gene. V was trimmed by 5 bases and J by 3 bases, leaving 15 bases between them. The CDR3 is 14 amino acids. Germline values: CDR1 SGHRS, CDR2 YFSETQ. The CDR3 spells CASSQSATNYEQYF. The CDR3 DNA reads TGCGCCAGCAGTCAGTCCGCAACAAACTACGAGCAGTACTTC. Using reference TRBV5-1 and TRBJ2-7 for the parts outside the CDR3, the full variable domain is KAGVTQTPRYLIKTRGQQVTLSCSPISGHRSVSWYQQTPGQGLQFLFEYFSETQRNKGNFPGRFSGRQFSNSRSEMNVSTLELGDSALYLCASSQSATNYEQYFGPGTRLTVT.

This rearrangement joins TRBV28 to TRBJ1-1; 9 bases map to TRBD1. The germline V gene has CDR1 MDHEN and CDR2 SYDVKM. The CDR3 runs to 14 residues. V shed 7 bases, J shed 4 bases, and the junction held 7 bases outside the gene matches. The CDR3 here is CASTQQGAVTEAFF. DNA for the CDR3: TGTGCCAGCACCCAACAGGGGGCTGTCACTGAAGCTTTCTTT.

The J gene is TRBJ1-3, the V gene TRBV7-2; weak D call: TRBD1 (6 bases). Trimming stripped 5 bases from V and 4 bases from J, with 18 bases between. Germline V lookup: CDR1 SGHTA, CDR2 FQGNSA. CDR3 length: 16 residues. CDR3 bases: TGTGCCAGCAGCACAGAAGCCCGGACAGAGGGAAACACCATATATTTT. Protein product: CASSTEARTEGNTIYF.

The genes are TRBV4-1 and TRBJ2-5; 8 bases agree with TRBD2. The end of the DNA aligns better with TRBJ2-7, so the J call may be wrong. This CDR3 spans 14 amino acids. Germline V lookup: CDR1 MGHRA, CDR2 YSYEKL. The CDR3 sequence is CASSLRTSSYEQYF. CDR3 coding DNA: TGCGCCAGCAGCCTTCGGACTAGCAGCTACGAGCAGTACTTC.

This clone appeared a single time. V and J are TRBV7-8 and TRBJ2-2, with 14 bases matching TRBD2. CDR3 length: 18 amino acids. After removal of 5 bases from V and 0 bases from J, the junction contained 5 bases not matched to a gene. The germline V gene has CDR1 SGHVS and CDR2 FQNEAQ. The CDR3 DNA sequence: TGTGCCAGCAGCGCACGACTAGCGGGAGGGCCGAACACCGGGGAGCTGTTTTTT. Amino acid sequence: CASSARLAGGPNTGELFF.

Only a few counts were recorded for this clone. V is TRBV6-5 and J is TRBJ1-1; possibly TRBD1 for D (5 bases). Germline V gene lookup returns CDR1 MNHEY and CDR2 SVGAGI. Trimming pared 6 bases from V and 4 bases from J, leaving 12 bases between. The CDR3 is made up of 13 amino acids. The CDR3 bases are TGTGCCAGCAGACATCAAAGGGGCACTGAAGCTTTCTTT. Protein sequence: CASRHQRGTEAFF.

The J gene is TRBJ1-1, the V gene TRBV25-1; D call uncertain. V was trimmed by 2 bases and J by 2 bases, leaving 6 bases between them. Germline CDR1 MGHDK, CDR2 SYGVNS. The length of the CDR3 is 13 residues. This CDR3 reads CASSELGNTEAFF. In nucleotides, the CDR3 is TGTGCCAGCAGTGAACTGGGCAACACTGAAGCTTTCTTT.

The chain couples TRBV18 to TRBJ1-3, with a possible D match to TRBD1 (5 bases). The V gene's germline CDR1 is KGHSH and CDR2 LQKENI. This CDR3 spans 15 amino acids. The V end lost 2 bases, the J end lost 9 bases, and 17 bases lay between the germline ends. The CDR3 loop is CASSPGGVLPITIYF. The DNA of the CDR3 is TGTGCCAGCTCACCAGGGGGGGTACTGCCAATCACCATATATTTT.

V and J are TRBV5-1 and TRBJ2-7; TRBD2 matches 8 bases. J gave up 6 bases and V 0 bases, and 11 bases lay outside the gene matches. From germline, CDR1 is SGHRS and CDR2 YFSETQ. The CDR3 has 16 residues. CDR3 loop: CASSLAGRVSTSEQYF. As DNA, the CDR3 is TGCGCCAGCAGCTTGGCCGGGAGGGTCTCTACCAGCGAGCAGTACTTC.

This chain connects TRBV7-2 to TRBJ1-5; 8 positions match TRBD1. Germline V gene lookup returns CDR1 SGHTA and CDR2 FQGNSA. Germline trimming cut 5 bases from V and 0 bases from J; bases unmatched to any gene: 9. There are 17 residues in the CDR3. The DNA for the CDR3 is TGTGCCAGCAGCATTTCCGGGACAGGAGGTAGCAATCAGCCCCAGCATTTT. It codes for CASSISGTGGSNQPQHF.

This chain links TRBV29-1 with TRBJ1-1, with D tentatively TRBD1 (5 bases). Trimming pared 6 bases from V and 1 base from J, leaving 12 bases between. The germline CDR1 and CDR2 sequences are SQVTM and ANQGSEA. There are 13 residues in the CDR3. This CDR3 is CSVPGLWNTEAFF. DNA for the CDR3: TGCAGCGTGCCGGGACTCTGGAACACTGAAGCTTTCTTT.

This rearrangement joins TRBV5-1 to TRBJ2-7, with D possibly matching TRBD2 (5 bases). This CDR3 contains 14 residues. The ends were cut back, 0 bases at V and 7 bases at J, with 14 bases in the middle. CDR1 is SGHRS and CDR2 is YFSETQ in the germline V gene. CDR3 region: CASSLVPGEGEQYF. CDR3 sequence (DNA): TGCGCCAGCAGCTTGGTCCCCGGCGAGGGAGAGCAGTACTTC.

The rearrangement uses TRBV29-1 and TRBJ2-3; 8 nucleotides agree with TRBD2. The CDR3 runs to 15 residues. Losses at the gene ends were 4 bases for V and 3 bases for J; bases not matched to a gene: 9. Germline CDR1 SQVTM, CDR2 ANQGSEA. CDR3 bases: TGCAGCGTTGCATACCGGGAGGGCCTGACAGATACGCAGTATTTT. Protein sequence: CSVAYREGLTDTQYF.

This chain connects TRBV6-6 to TRBJ2-7; 10 bases match TRBD1. Trimming removed 10 bases from V and 2 bases from J; junction bases left unmatched: 5. The CDR3 runs 13 residues. The germline V gene encodes CDR1 MNHNY and CDR2 SVGAGI (reference sequence). CDR3 in amino acids: CATQTGGTYEQYF. In nucleotides, the CDR3 is TGTGCCACCCAGACAGGGGGCACCTACGAGCAGTACTTC.

V usage is TRBV19 and J usage is TRBJ1-6; no firm D call. This CDR3 spans 13 amino acids. Germline V gives CDR1 LNHDA, CDR2 SQIVND (reference sequence). Trimming took 6 bases from V and 7 from J, leaving 10 bases between them. The CDR3 sequence is CASRTTENSPLHF. Here the CDR3 DNA reads TGTGCCAGTAGGACTACAGAAAATTCACCCCTCCACTTT. The full variable domain, in which reference TRBV19 and TRBJ1-6 provide the parts outside the CDR3, is DGGITQSPKYLFRKEGQNVTLSCEQNLNHDAMYWYRQDPGQGLRLIYYSQIVNDFQKGDIAEGYSVSREKKESFPLTVTSAQKNPTAFYLCASRTTENSPLHFGNGTRLTVT.

V usage is TRBV28 and J usage is TRBJ2-2; tentatively, D is TRBD1 (5 bases). The germline V and J ends were trimmed by 6 bases and 4 bases, with 18 bases remaining between them. This CDR3 region has 16 residues. Germline V gives CDR1 MDHEN, CDR2 SYDVKM. DNA for the CDR3: TGTGCCAGCAGCTATCTTGACAGCTCTGGCACCGGGGAGCTGTTTTTT. Its protein product is CASSYLDSSGTGELFF.